This T cell receptor (beta chain) was observed in a study of CD8 T cells in Susac syndrome. On the study more broadly: Clinically active disease was present in six of the sequenced Susac syndrome patients. About 8 of these patients were in remission.

The study's findings and limits: Roughly five Susac-specific public clones appeared in CD8+ TEMRA repertoires, and around 16 in total CD8+ repertoires.

Negative isolation yielded CD8+ and CD4+ T cells; FACS enriched TEMRA cells. To note about this clonotype: Its antigen is still unknown.

RNA, at roughly 0.45 to 1 ug, was reverse transcribed with random hexamers. Coverage of TCR beta CDR3 amplification by immunoSEQ multiplex PCR extended to 54 Vbeta and 13 Jbeta. Via MiXCR, TCRdb re-called the immunoSEQ multiplex PCR reads, giving one row per CDR3 protein. The sample carries around 81,000 distinct CDR3 sequences, 94% recorded once. Material: CD8+ T cells from PBMCs. This receptor was identified in a human donor with Susac syndrome.

CDR3 sequence: CASSYGGTGDEQYF. As DNA, the CDR3 is TGTGCCAGCAGTTACGGCGGGACGGGGGACGAGCAGTACTTC. The chain recombines TRBV6-6 with TRBJ2-7, with a possible D match to TRBD2 (6 bases). Deletions cut 2 bases from V and 5 bases from J, with 13 bases between. The CDR3 totals 14 residues. Per the germline V gene, CDR1 is MNHNY and CDR2 is SVGAGI (reference sequence).